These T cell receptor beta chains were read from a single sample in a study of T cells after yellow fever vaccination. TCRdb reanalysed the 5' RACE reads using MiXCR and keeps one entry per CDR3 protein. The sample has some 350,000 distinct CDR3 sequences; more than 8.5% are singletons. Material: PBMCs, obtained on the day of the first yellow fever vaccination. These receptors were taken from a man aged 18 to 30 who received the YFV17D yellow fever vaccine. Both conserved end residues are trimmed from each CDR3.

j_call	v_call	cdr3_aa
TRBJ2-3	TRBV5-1	ASSLFAGSSTDTQY
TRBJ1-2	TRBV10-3	AISEWGGYGYT
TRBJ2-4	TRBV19	ASSAGVRRGMLAKNIQY
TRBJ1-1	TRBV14	ASSQETENTEAF
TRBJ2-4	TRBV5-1	ASSLENRAKNIQY
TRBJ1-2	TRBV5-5	ASSLAVGSYGYT
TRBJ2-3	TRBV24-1	ATSDWRTDTQY
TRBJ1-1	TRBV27	ASTGFRGKNTEAF
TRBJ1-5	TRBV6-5	ASSYLQGEGQPQH
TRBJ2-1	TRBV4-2	ASSQAPQYNEQF
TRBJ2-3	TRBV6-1	ASRSTGILDTQY
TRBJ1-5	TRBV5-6	ASSSGQSFQPQH
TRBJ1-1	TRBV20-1	SARRSTVAF
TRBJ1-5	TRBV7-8	ASSLGTTTLSNQPQH
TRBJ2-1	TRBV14	ASSQGSGGAYNEQF
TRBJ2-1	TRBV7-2	ASSLGPEAHNEQF
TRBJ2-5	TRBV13	ASTGGGAWETQY
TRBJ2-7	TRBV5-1	ASTPEGRGLSGEQY
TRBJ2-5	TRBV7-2	ASSGAKKETQY
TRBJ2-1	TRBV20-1	SARDSTGPFYNEQF
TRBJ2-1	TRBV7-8	ASSPGRNNEQF
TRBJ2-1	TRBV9	ASSLSPPSEQF
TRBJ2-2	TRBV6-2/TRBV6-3	ASSYRVTSGETGELF
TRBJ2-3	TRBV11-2	ASTSSGLAGGPLTDTQY
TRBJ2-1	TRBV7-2	ASSLGGVSRPYNEQF
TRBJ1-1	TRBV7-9	ASSSRQGGDRTEAF